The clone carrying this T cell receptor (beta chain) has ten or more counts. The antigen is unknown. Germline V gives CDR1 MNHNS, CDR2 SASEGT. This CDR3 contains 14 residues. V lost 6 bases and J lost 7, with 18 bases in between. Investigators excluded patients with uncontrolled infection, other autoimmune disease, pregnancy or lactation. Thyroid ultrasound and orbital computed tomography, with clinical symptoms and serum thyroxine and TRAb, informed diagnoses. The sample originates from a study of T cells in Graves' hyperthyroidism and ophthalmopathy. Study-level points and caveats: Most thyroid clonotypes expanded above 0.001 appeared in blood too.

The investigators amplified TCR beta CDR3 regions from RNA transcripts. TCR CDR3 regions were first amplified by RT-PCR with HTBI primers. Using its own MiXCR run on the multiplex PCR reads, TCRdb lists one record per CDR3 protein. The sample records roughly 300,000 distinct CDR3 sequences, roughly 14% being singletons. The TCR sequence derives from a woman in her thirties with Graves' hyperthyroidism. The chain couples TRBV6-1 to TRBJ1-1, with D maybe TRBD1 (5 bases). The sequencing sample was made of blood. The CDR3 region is CASSPGQGKGEAFF. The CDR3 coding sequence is TGTGCCAGCAGCCCCGGGCAGGGTAAGGGTGAAGCTTTCTTT.